This T cell receptor (beta chain) stems from a study of blood T cell repertoires in COVID-19. TCRdb's copy holds only in-frame clones and misses some; the assay was immunoSEQ multiplex PCR. The sample yields hundreds of thousands of clones, 88% seen once. V lost 0 bases, J lost 3 bases, and 6 bases stayed unmatched. Germline lookup yields CDR1 SGDLS and CDR2 YYNGEE. CDR3 size: 16 residues. The sequencing sample was made of PBMCs or T cells enriched from blood (not recorded which). The receptor's source is a woman aged 25-40 years who had recovered from COVID-19. This chain links TRBV9 with TRBJ1-1; 9 bases are shared with TRBD1. The CDR3 protein is CASSVVVGQGYTEAFF. CDR3 in DNA: TGTGCCAGCAGCGTAGTAGTGGGACAGGGATACACTGAAGCTTTCTTT. The whole variable domain, remainder taken from reference TRBV9 and TRBJ1-1, is DSGVTQTPKHLITATGQRVTLRCSPRSGDLSVYWYQQSLDQGLQFLIQYYNGEERAKGNILERFSAQQFPDLHSELNLSSLELGDSALYFCASSVVVGQGYTEAFFGQGTRLTVV.